The 5 T cell receptor beta chains below were found in one sample sequenced in a study of blood T cells in healthy people across ages (dated by TCRdb to 2013 to 2016). Libraries came from 5' RACE. The run used an Illumina HiSeq 2500. A second about 7 to 12 cycle PCR used a sample-barcoded 5' primer and a J-beta primer mix. In-frame beta chains were kept once TCRdb had trimmed the public reads at Q25 with fastp and called clones with MiXCR. Identical CDR3 proteins give one entry, which carries the most common genes and DNA. This sample lists 450,000 to 700,000 distinct CDR3 sequences; 25% to 30% were detected once. Clones ranked in the top ten supply approximately 17% of the sample. Sequencing input: blood. The receptors come from a woman between 65 and 79 years old in good health.

The chain employs TRBV7-3 and TRBJ2-3; a possible D gene is TRBD1 (5 bases). This CDR3 has 15 residues. Germline CDR1 and CDR2: SGHTA and FQGTGA. Trimming removed 5 bases from V and 0 bases from J, with 12 bases in between. Here the CDR3 DNA reads TGTGCCAGCAGCCTTGGGGCTCATAGCACAGATACGCAGTATTTT. Translated: CASSLGAHSTDTQYF.

This clonotype has a handful of counts. The chain uses TRBV20-1 and TRBJ2-6, with 11 bases that match TRBD1. The CDR3 contains 18 residues. With V trimmed by 0 bases and J by 2 bases, 6 bases remained unmatched. Germline values: CDR1 DFQATT, CDR2 SNEGSKA (reference sequence). This chain's CDR3 is CSARDRDRGITGANVLTF. In DNA form, the CDR3 reads TGCAGTGCTAGAGACCGGGACAGGGGGATAACTGGGGCCAACGTCCTGACTTTC.

V gene TRBV29-1 combines with J gene TRBJ1-2; 9 bases line up with TRBD1. This CDR3 has 13 residues. Germline CDR1 reads SQVTM; CDR2 reads ANQGSEA. V dropped 6 bases and J dropped 4; count of bases not matched to a gene: 6. The CDR3, as DNA: TGCAGCGTCCACAGGGGGCGCAGCTATGGCTACACCTTC. Its translation: CSVHRGRSYGYTF.

The rearrangement links TRBV27 to TRBJ1-2; D might be TRBD1 (5 bases). V lost 2 bases, J lost 6 bases, and 10 bases lay in between. CDR1 MNHEY and CDR2 SMNVEV come from the germline V gene (reference sequence). The CDR3 loop spans 13 amino acids. CDR3 sequence reads: CASSLSGANGYTF. The CDR3 coding sequence is TGTGCCAGCAGTTTAAGTGGGGCGAATGGCTACACCTTC.

This clonotype was found a few times. This chain uses TRBV5-1 with TRBJ2-7; 7 bases are a match to TRBD1. V lost 6 bases and J lost 5; bases outside the gene matches: 8. The CDR3 runs 13 residues. Germline CDR1 is SGHRS and CDR2 is YFSETQ. The CDR3 nucleotides are TGCGCCAGCAACCGGGACAGCACCCACGAGCAGTACTTC. This sequence encodes CASNRDSTHEQYF.